Shown below are 7 T cell receptor beta chains from a single sample sequenced in a study of metastatic and nonmetastatic thyroid tumors. No treatment of any kind had been given to any patient before thyroid surgery. With MiXCR, TCRdb reprocessed the PCR reads. Among about 21,000 clones, around an eighth were seen once, and the ten largest hold approximately 25%. The sample consisted of blood. The receptors stem from a female donor with papillary thyroid cancer or a benign thyroid nodule (not recorded which). Some clones in this sample may be carry-over from other donors' samples.

This clone was detected ten times or more. This chain uses TRBV7-2 with TRBJ2-7; D gene ambiguous. Germline CDR1 reads SGHTA; CDR2 reads FQGNSA. The CDR3 loop spans 11 amino acids. Trimming cost V 1 base and J 7 bases, with 5 bases left between them. CDR3 sequence (DNA): TGTGCCAGCAGCTTAGTAGGTGAGCAGTACTTC. This sequence encodes CASSLVGEQYF.

The table lists this clone with many counts. The V call is TRBV7-9, the J call TRBJ2-5; 9 nucleotides match TRBD1. The CDR3 runs to 15 residues. V gave up 1 base and J gave up 3 bases; unmatched junction bases: 3. The germline CDR1 and CDR2 sequences are SEHNR and FQNEAQ (reference sequence). The CDR3 here is CASSLGGTGKETQYF. The CDR3 coding sequence is TGTGCCAGCAGCTTAGGAGGGACAGGGAAAGAGACCCAGTACTTC.

This clone was seen repeatedly, ten times or more. The chain combines TRBV20-1 with TRBJ2-1; 14 bases are a match to TRBD2. CDR3 length: 18 residues. V trimming: 3 bases; J trimming: 5 bases; junction bases outside the gene matches: 12. Germline values: CDR1 DFQATT, CDR2 SNEGSKA (reference sequence). The CDR3 nucleotides are TGCAGTGCTAGGGGGGCGACTAGCGGGAGGGCCGGTCACAATGAGCAGTTCTTC. Translated, it gives CSARGATSGRAGHNEQFF.

In its sample, this clone was seen once. At one end the junction does not follow the germline gene, possibly because of a read error. The chain uses TRBV11-2 and TRBJ1-1; D is uncertain. Germline CDR1 is SGHAT and CDR2 is FQNNGV. CDR3 size: 17 residues. In DNA form, the CDR3 reads TGTGCCAGCATCTTACACCGCCTGGTATGGGGTACCGCTGAAGCTTTCTTT. Its protein product is CASILHRLVWGTAEAFF. The full variable domain, completed using reference TRBV11-2 and TRBJ1-1, is EAGVAQSPRYKIIEKRQSVAFWCNPISGHATLYWYQQILGQGPKLLIQFQNNGVVDDSQLPKDRFSAERLKGVDSTLKIQPAKLEDSAVYLCASILHRLVWGTAEAFFGQGTRLTVV.

This clone has ten or more counts. The chain uses TRBV9 and TRBJ2-5; 8 positions match TRBD1. Trimming at V came to 3 bases and at J to 5 bases, leaving 9 bases not matched to a gene. The V gene's germline CDR1 is SGDLS and CDR2 YYNGEE. The CDR3 length is 15 residues. The CDR3 nucleotides read TGTGCCAGCAGCGCCCCCGGGACAGGCGGGGAGACCCAGTACTTC. Its protein product is CASSAPGTGGETQYF.

This clone was seen once. V usage is TRBV20-1 and J usage is TRBJ2-7; D perhaps matches TRBD1 (5 bases). Germline V gene lookup returns CDR1 DFQATT and CDR2 SNEGSKA (reference sequence). This CDR3 comprises 13 residues. The V gene lost 3 bases and the J gene lost 5 bases, with 14 bases spanning the gap. The CDR3 region is CSASDSWANEQYF. For the CDR3, the DNA is TGCAGTGCTAGTGACAGTTGGGCTAACGAGCAGTACTTC.

In this sample, this clone is medium-sized. The chain employs TRBV19 and TRBJ1-2, with D perhaps TRBD1 (5 bases). Between the trimmed V and J ends, which lost 7 bases and 8 bases, there was a span of 17 bases. The CDR3 contains 13 residues. CDR1 is LNHDA, CDR2 SQIVND, per germline (reference sequence). The CDR3 nucleotides read TGTGCCAGTACCCGGGGGGAGCTTCGAGGCTACACCTTC. Translation gives CASTRGELRGYTF.